This TCR beta chain was documented in a study of memory CD4+ T cells and cytomegalovirus serostatus. Study-level background: Donors were healthy Belgian adults, fewer than ten CMV seropositive and around 24 seronegative. General study points: CMV serostatus prediction reached median AUC approximately 0.96, or 0.89 with US-trained model. Of 150 to 200 reported CMV TCRbeta sequences, roughly 67 were found in memory CD4+ repertoires.

Repertoires were generated with immunoSEQ multiplex PCR, while TCRdb's copy carries only in-frame clones and drops some. The table shows roughly 60,000 clones, with roughly 81% occurring only once. Comment on this clone: Its antigen is not identified.

The V gene end was trimmed by 3 bases and the J gene end by 0 bases; junction bases not matched to a gene: 2. The germline CDR1 and CDR2 sequences are GTSNPN and SVGIG (reference sequence). The CDR3 is 15 amino acids. Single viable CD3+CD4+CD8-CD45RO+ cells were sorted as the memory CD4+ T cells. V usage is TRBV30 and J usage is TRBJ1-4, with 9 bases that match TRBD1. This clonotype was sampled from an adult in good health and CMV-seronegative. Source material: memory CD4+ T cells from blood. As DNA, the CDR3 is TGTGCCTGGAGCCGACAGGGGGCAACTAATGAAAAACTGTTTTTT. Its protein product is CAWSRQGATNEKLFF.